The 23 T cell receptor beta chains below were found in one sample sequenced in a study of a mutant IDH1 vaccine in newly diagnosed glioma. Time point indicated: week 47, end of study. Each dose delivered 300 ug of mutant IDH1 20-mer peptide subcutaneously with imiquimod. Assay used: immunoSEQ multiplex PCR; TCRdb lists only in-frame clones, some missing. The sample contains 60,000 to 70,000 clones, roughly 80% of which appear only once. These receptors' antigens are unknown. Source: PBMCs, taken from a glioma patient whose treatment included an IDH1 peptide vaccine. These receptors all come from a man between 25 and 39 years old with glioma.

The CDR3 nucleotides read TGTGCCACCCGCGGCGGGGGGAACACCGGGGAGCTGTTTTTT. As protein: CATRGGGNTGELFF. The chain has TRBV5-4 and TRBJ2-2; 7 bases are shared with TRBD2. The CDR3 spans 14 residues. The germline CDR1 and CDR2 sequences are SGHNT and YYREEE (reference sequence). J lost 1 base, V lost 9 bases, and 6 bases had no gene match.

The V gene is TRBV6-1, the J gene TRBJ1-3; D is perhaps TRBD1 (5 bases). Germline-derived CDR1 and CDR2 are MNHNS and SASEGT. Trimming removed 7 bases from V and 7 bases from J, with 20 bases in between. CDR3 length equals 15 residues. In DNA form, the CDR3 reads TGTGCCAGCATCAACGGGCAGGGCCTCGGGAACACCATATATTTT. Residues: CASINGQGLGNTIYF.

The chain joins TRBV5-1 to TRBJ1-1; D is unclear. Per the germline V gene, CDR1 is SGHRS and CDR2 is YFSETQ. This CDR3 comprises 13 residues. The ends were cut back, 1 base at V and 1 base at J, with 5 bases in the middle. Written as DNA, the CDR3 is TGCGCCAGCAGCTTGACCGGGAACACTGAAGCTTTCTTT. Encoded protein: CASSLTGNTEAFF.

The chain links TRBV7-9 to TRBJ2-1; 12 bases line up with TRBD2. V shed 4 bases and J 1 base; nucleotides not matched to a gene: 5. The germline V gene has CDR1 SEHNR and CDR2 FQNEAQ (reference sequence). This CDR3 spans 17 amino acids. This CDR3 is CASSSLAGGVSYNEQFF. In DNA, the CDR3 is TGTGCCAGCAGCTCACTAGCGGGGGGAGTTTCCTACAATGAGCAGTTCTTC.

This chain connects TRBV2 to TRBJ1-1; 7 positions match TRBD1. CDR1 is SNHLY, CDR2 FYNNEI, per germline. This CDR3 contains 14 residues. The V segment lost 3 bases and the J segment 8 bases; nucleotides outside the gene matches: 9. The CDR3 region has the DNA TGTGCCAGCAGTGATCCCCGGGACAGAGAAGAAGCTTTCTTT. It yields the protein CASSDPRDREEAFF.

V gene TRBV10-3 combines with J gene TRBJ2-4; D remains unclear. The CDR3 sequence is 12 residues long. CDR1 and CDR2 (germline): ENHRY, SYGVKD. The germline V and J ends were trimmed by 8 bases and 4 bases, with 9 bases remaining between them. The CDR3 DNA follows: TGTGCCATCTCGGACCAAAAAAACATTCAGTACTTC. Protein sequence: CAISDQKNIQYF.

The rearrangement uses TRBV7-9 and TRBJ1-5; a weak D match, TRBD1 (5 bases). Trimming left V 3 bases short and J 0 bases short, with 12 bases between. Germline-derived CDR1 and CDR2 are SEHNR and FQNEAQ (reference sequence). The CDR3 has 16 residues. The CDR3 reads CASSLGVEYSNQPQHF. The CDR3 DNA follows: TGTGCCAGCAGCTTGGGGGTCGAGTATAGCAATCAGCCCCAGCATTTT.

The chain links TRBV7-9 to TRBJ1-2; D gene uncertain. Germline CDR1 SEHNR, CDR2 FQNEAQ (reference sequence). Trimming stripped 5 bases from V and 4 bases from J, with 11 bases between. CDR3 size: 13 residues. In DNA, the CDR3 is TGTGCCAGCAGCCCGGTCAGTAGCTATGGCTACACCTTC. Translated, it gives CASSPVSSYGYTF.

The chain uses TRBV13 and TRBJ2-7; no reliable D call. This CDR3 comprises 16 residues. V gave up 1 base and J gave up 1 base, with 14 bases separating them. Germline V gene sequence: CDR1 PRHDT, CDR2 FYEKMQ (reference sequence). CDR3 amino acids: CASSLDRLNISYEQYF. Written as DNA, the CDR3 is TGTGCCAGCAGCTTAGATCGTTTGAACATTTCCTACGAGCAGTACTTC.

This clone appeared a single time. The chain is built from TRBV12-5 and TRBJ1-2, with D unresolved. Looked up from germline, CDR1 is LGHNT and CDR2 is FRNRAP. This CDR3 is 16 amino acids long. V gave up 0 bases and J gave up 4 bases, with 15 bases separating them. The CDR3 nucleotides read TGTGCTAGTGGTTTGGTAGCCGGACGGCTGATCTATGGCTACACCTTC. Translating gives CASGLVAGRLIYGYTF.

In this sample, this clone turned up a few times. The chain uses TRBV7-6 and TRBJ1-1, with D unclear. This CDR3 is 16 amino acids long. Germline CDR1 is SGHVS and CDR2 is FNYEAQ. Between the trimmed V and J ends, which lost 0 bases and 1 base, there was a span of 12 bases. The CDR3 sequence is CASSLAPEGRNTEAFF. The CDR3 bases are TGTGCCAGCAGCTTAGCGCCAGAGGGAAGGAACACTGAAGCTTTCTTT.

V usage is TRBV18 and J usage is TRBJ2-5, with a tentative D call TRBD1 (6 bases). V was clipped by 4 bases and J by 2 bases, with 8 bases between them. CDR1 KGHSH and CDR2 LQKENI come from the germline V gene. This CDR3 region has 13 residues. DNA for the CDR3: TGTGCCAGCTCACGGGACAAGCAAGAGACCCAGTACTTC. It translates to CASSRDKQETQYF.

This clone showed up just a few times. CDR3 nucleotide sequence: TGTGCCAGCAGCCTCCAGGGTGTCACTGAAGCTTTCTTT. Its translation: CASSLQGVTEAFF. The chain uses TRBV4-2 and TRBJ1-1; D perhaps matches TRBD1 (5 bases). The CDR3 has 13 residues. With 4 bases removed from V and 4 bases from J, the gap between germline ends came to 10 bases. The germline CDR1 and CDR2 sequences are LGHNA and YNFKEQ.

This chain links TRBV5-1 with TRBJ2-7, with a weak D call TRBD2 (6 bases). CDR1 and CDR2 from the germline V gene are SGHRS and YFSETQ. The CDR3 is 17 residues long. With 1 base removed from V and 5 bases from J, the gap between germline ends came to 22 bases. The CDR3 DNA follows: TGCGCCAGCAGCTTGATCCCCCTCCCCGGCGGGGTGGACGAGCAGTACTTC. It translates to CASSLIPLPGGVDEQYF.

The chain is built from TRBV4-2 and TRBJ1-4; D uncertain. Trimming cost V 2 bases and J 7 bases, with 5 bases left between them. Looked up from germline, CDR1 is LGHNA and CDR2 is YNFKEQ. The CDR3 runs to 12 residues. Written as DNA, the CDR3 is TGTGCCAGCAGCCAACTAAGTGAAAAACTGTTTTTT. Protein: CASSQLSEKLFF.

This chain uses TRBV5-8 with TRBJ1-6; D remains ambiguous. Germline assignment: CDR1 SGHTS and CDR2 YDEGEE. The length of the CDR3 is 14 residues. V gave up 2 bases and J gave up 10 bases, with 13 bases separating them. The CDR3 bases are TGTGCCAGCAGCTTTTATGGGAGAAGCTCACCCCTCCACTTT. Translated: CASSFYGRSSPLHF.

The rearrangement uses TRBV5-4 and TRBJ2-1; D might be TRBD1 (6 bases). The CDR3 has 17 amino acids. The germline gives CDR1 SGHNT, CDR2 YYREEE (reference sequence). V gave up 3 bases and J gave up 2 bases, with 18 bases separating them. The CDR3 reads CASSSTGSLLTYNEQFF. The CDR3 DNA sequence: TGTGCCAGCAGCTCAACAGGGTCTCTTTTAACCTACAATGAGCAGTTCTTC.

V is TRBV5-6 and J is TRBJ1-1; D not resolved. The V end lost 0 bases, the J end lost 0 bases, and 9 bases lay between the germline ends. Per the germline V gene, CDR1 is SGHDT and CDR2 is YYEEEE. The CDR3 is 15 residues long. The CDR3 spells CASSLGSSMNTEAFF. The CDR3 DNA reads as TGTGCCAGCAGCTTGGGGTCCAGCATGAACACTGAAGCTTTCTTT.

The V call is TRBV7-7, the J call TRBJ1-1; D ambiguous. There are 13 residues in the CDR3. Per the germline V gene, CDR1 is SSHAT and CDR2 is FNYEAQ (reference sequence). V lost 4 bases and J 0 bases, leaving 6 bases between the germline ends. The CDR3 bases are TGTGCCAGCAGCTCGGATATGAACACTGAAGCTTTCTTT. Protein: CASSSDMNTEAFF. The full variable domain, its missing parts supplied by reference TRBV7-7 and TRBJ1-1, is GAGVSQSPRYKVTKRGQDVTLRCDPISSHATLYWYQQALGQGPEFLTYFNYEAQPDKSGLPSDRFSAERPEGSISTLTIQRTEQRDSAMYRCASSSDMNTEAFFGQGTRLTVV.

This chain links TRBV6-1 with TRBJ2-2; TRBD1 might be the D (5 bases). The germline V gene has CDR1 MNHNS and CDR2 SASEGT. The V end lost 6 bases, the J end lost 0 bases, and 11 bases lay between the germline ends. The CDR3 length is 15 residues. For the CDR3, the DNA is TGTGCCAGCAGCGCGACAGAGTCGAACACCGGGGAGCTGTTTTTT. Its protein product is CASSATESNTGELFF.

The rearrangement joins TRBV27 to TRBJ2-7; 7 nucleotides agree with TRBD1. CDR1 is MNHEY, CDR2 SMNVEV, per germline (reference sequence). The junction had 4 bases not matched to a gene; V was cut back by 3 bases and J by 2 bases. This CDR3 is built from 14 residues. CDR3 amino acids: CASSFRDRTYEQYF. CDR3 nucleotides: TGTGCCAGCAGTTTCAGGGACAGAACCTACGAGCAGTACTTC.

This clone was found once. This CDR3 reads CASSYDFTSGGAPQFF. The DNA for the CDR3 is TGTGCCAGCAGTTATGACTTTACTAGCGGGGGGGCCCCGCAGTTCTTC. This rearrangement joins TRBV6-5 to TRBJ2-1; 13 bases fit TRBD2. Germline trimming cut 3 bases from V and 12 bases from J; bases unmatched to any gene: 11. The germline CDR1 and CDR2 sequences are MNHEY and SVGAGI. The CDR3 totals 16 residues.

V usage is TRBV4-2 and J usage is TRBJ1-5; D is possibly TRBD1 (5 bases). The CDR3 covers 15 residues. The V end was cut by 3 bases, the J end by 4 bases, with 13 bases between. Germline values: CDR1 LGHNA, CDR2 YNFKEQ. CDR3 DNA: TGTGCCAGCAGCCAGGATAGGGACCCTAATCAGCCCCAGCATTTT. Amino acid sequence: CASSQDRDPNQPQHF.